The 22 T cell receptor beta chains reported below all come from one sample, sequenced in a study of blood T cell repertoires in COVID-19. The repertoire was sequenced with immunoSEQ multiplex PCR; TCRdb's copy has only in-frame clones and lacks some. Of roughly 100,000 clones in the sample, about 90% were seen once. Material for sequencing was peripheral blood. The receptors derive from a woman aged 45-65 years with COVID-19, enrolled during active disease.

This chain joins TRBV4-3 and TRBJ2-5; maybe TRBD1 (5 bases). The CDR3 totals 15 residues. Between the trimmed V and J ends, which lost 1 base and 1 base, there was a span of 10 bases. CDR1 LGHNA and CDR2 YSLEER come from the germline V gene. CDR3 loop: CASSQVRQTQETQYF. CDR3 nucleotide sequence: TGCGCCAGCAGCCAAGTGAGACAGACCCAAGAGACCCAGTACTTC.

The V gene is TRBV7-3, the J gene TRBJ2-1, with 9 bases fitting TRBD2. Germline V gene lookup returns CDR1 SGHTA and CDR2 FQGTGA. After removal of 4 bases from V and 5 bases from J, the junction contained 9 bases not matched to a gene. CDR3 length equals 16 residues. CDR3 sequence reads: CASSSISGGSHNEQFF. CDR3 nucleotides: TGTGCCAGCAGCTCCATTAGCGGGGGTTCCCACAATGAGCAGTTCTTC.

The rearrangement joins TRBV5-1 to TRBJ2-7; 8 bases map to TRBD1. Trimming took 5 bases from V and 3 from J; bases not matched to a gene: 7. This CDR3 is 14 amino acids long. Germline-derived CDR1 and CDR2 are SGHRS and YFSETQ. This CDR3 reads CASRTGTGLYEQYF. The CDR3 coding sequence is TGCGCCAGCAGGACCGGGACAGGCCTCTACGAGCAGTACTTC.

This clone was recorded only once. This chain connects TRBV25-1 to TRBJ2-1; 7 nucleotides agree with TRBD2. The CDR3 spans 14 residues. The germline V gene encodes CDR1 MGHDK and CDR2 SYGVNS. V shed 7 bases, J shed 0 bases, and the junction held 3 bases outside the gene matches. The CDR3 nucleotides read TGTGCCAGCATCCCGGGGGGCTCCTACAATGAGCAGTTCTTC. Protein: CASIPGGSYNEQFF.

This chain joins TRBV5-6 and TRBJ1-2; D not resolved. CDR3 length equals 16 residues. Germline V CDR1 and CDR2: SGHDT, YYEEEE. V lost 0 bases, J lost 5 bases, and 17 bases lay in between. The CDR3 DNA follows: TGTGCCAGCAGCTTGGCGGGTCCTGATCTCCTATATGGCTACACCTTC. Its translation: CASSLAGPDLLYGYTF.

The genes are TRBV6-5 and TRBJ2-7; 7 bases map to TRBD1. Germline V gene sequence: CDR1 MNHEY, CDR2 SVGAGI. This CDR3 spans 15 amino acids. After removal of 2 bases from V and 0 bases from J, the junction contained 4 bases not matched to a gene. The CDR3 protein is CASSYGQASSYEQYF. The CDR3 DNA reads as TGTGCCAGCAGTTACGGACAGGCGAGCTCCTACGAGCAGTACTTC.

The chain is built from TRBV19 and TRBJ1-2; D gene unclear. V was shortened by 5 bases and J by 2 bases, with 9 bases between the two germline ends. This CDR3 is 13 amino acids long. CDR1 is LNHDA and CDR2 is SQIVND in the germline V gene (reference sequence). The CDR3 coding sequence is TGTGCCAGTAGTTTTAGCGGGAACTATGGCTACACCTTC. It translates to CASSFSGNYGYTF.

This sequence joins TRBV30 and TRBJ1-2, with D maybe TRBD1 (6 bases). The V gene lost 0 bases and the J gene lost 7 bases, with 12 bases spanning the gap. Germline-derived CDR1 and CDR2 are GTSNPN and SVGIG (reference sequence). The CDR3 is made up of 13 amino acids. CDR3 nucleotides: TGTGCCTGGAGTGTTTTAGGGGGTTTTGGCTACACCTTC. Protein: CAWSVLGGFGYTF.

The chain is built from TRBV6-2 or TRBV6-3 and TRBJ2-7; D is possibly TRBD1 (5 bases). CDR1 MNHEY and CDR2 SVGEGT come from the germline V gene. The CDR3 length is 15 residues. V was shortened by 0 bases and J by 7 bases, with 16 bases between the two germline ends. In nucleotides, the CDR3 is TGTGCCAGCAGTTACTCGCAGGCTGGGGCTACGGAGCAGTACTTC. Its protein product is CASSYSQAGATEQYF.

The V gene is TRBV28, the J gene TRBJ2-6, with TRBD1 matching over 7 bases. Germline CDR1 and CDR2: MDHEN and SYDVKM. The CDR3 consists of 17 residues. The junction had 7 bases not matched to a gene; V was cut back by 5 bases and J by 0 bases. The chain's CDR3 is CASSAGGLSSGANVLTF. In nucleotides, the CDR3 is TGTGCCAGCAGTGCAGGGGGTCTGAGCTCTGGGGCCAACGTCCTGACTTTC.

The chain is built from TRBV18 and TRBJ1-1, with a weak D call TRBD1 (6 bases). From germline, CDR1 is KGHSH and CDR2 LQKENI. V was cut by 3 bases and J by 5 bases, with 16 bases left in between. The CDR3 loop spans 15 amino acids. CDR3 sequence reads: CASSPGGQQSTEAFF. For the CDR3, the DNA is TGTGCCAGCTCACCGGGCGGACAGCAGAGTACTGAAGCTTTCTTT. The full variable domain, completed using reference TRBV18 and TRBJ1-1, is NAGVMQNPRHLVRRRGQEARLRCSPMKGHSHVYWYRQLPEEGLKFMVYLQKENIIDESGMPKERFSAEFPKEGPSILRIQQVVRGDSAAYFCASSPGGQQSTEAFFGQGTRLTVV.

The chain recombines TRBV9 with TRBJ2-3; 10 bases map to TRBD2. The trim removed 3 bases at V and 3 bases at J, leaving 1 base unmatched. CDR3 length: 14 residues. Looked up from germline, CDR1 is SGDLS and CDR2 is YYNGEE. The CDR3, as DNA: TGTGCCAGCAGCGGTAGCGGGGGGACAGATACGCAGTATTTT. Encoded protein: CASSGSGGTDTQYF.

The chain couples TRBV2 to TRBJ1-1; a possible D gene is TRBD1 (6 bases). Germline V CDR1 and CDR2: SNHLY, FYNNEI. The V gene lost 5 bases and the J gene lost 8 bases, with 12 bases spanning the gap. The CDR3 is 12 residues long. The CDR3 loop reads CASSYYREEAFF. DNA for the CDR3: TGTGCCAGCAGTTACTACAGGGAAGAAGCTTTCTTT.

The CDR3 sequence: CASSLWQKETQYF. In DNA, the CDR3 is TGTGCCAGCAGTTTATGGCAGAAGGAGACCCAGTACTTC. The chain is built from TRBV12-3 or TRBV12-4 and TRBJ2-5; D is uncertain. Deletions cut 2 bases from V and 5 bases from J, with 9 bases between. The CDR3 runs 13 residues.

CDR3 nucleotide sequence: TGTGCCAGCAGTCCCTCGGCCCAGGGCTACGAGCAGTACTTC. This sequence encodes CASSPSAQGYEQYF. The chain combines TRBV27 with TRBJ2-7, with D possibly TRBD1 on 5 matching bases. Germline V gene data show CDR1 as MNHEY and CDR2 as SMNVEV (reference sequence). This CDR3 region has 14 residues. Trimming removed 5 bases from V and 3 bases from J, with 14 bases in between.

This clone was recorded a few times. The V and J genes are TRBV11-1 and TRBJ2-1; D may be TRBD2 (6 bases). This CDR3 region has 13 residues. CDR1 is SGHAT and CDR2 is FQDESV in the germline V gene (reference sequence). With 5 bases removed from V and 11 bases from J, the gap between germline ends came to 16 bases. CDR3 DNA: TGTGCCAGCAGCGAACGAGGCGCGGGGAAGCAGTTCTTC. Translating gives CASSERGAGKQFF.

V is TRBV5-1 and J is TRBJ2-5; 9 bases are a match to TRBD2. The V gene end was trimmed by 4 bases and the J gene end by 4 bases; junction bases not matched to a gene: 8. The CDR3 spans 15 residues. Germline assignment: CDR1 SGHRS and CDR2 YFSETQ. The CDR3 DNA reads as TGCGCCAGCAGCCCGGCGGGGGGGAGGGTAGAGACCCAGTACTTC. This encodes CASSPAGGRVETQYF. The full variable domain, completed using reference TRBV5-1 and TRBJ2-5, is KAGVTQTPRYLIKTRGQQVTLSCSPISGHRSVSWYQQTPGQGLQFLFEYFSETQRNKGNFPGRFSGRQFSNSRSEMNVSTLELGDSALYLCASSPAGGRVETQYFGPGTRLLVL.

The chain recombines TRBV12-3 or TRBV12-4 with TRBJ1-2, with a weak D call TRBD1 (6 bases). Trimming shortened V by 3 bases and J by 7 bases, and 12 bases separated the two germline ends. The CDR3 length is 13 residues. CDR3 DNA sequence: TGTGCCAGCAGTTTCGTGGGGGCGAGTGGCTACACCTTC. Encoded protein: CASSFVGASGYTF.

This chain links TRBV28 with TRBJ2-5, with 9 positions matching TRBD1. The trim removed 6 bases at V and 2 bases at J, leaving 10 bases unmatched. Per germline, CDR1 MDHEN and CDR2 SYDVKM. The CDR3 is made up of 16 amino acids. CDR3 residues: CASSIPGQGAQETQYF. CDR3 nucleotides: TGTGCCAGCAGCATACCGGGACAGGGAGCTCAAGAGACCCAGTACTTC.

The V and J genes are TRBV3-1 (or the pseudogene TRBV3-2) and TRBJ1-3, with D maybe TRBD1 (5 bases). Germline values: CDR1 LGHDT, CDR2 YNNKEL (reference sequence). The CDR3 runs 16 residues. V was shortened by 3 bases and J by 0 bases, with 12 bases between the two germline ends. CDR3 region: CASSQGRPGSGNTIYF. CDR3 bases: TGTGCCAGCAGCCAGGGGCGACCTGGCTCTGGAAACACCATATATTTT.

A few counts support this clone. The chain employs TRBV6-5 and TRBJ1-2; 9 bases match TRBD1. The CDR3 extends over 15 amino acids. V dropped 8 bases and J dropped 4; count of bases not matched to a gene: 11. Germline lookup yields CDR1 MNHEY and CDR2 SVGAGI. The CDR3, as DNA: TGTGCCAGCCGACTAAAGACAGGGGGGATCTATGGCTACACCTTC. It is translated as CASRLKTGGIYGYTF.

This rearrangement joins TRBV6-2 or TRBV6-3 to TRBJ2-3, with D possibly TRBD1 on 5 matching bases. The CDR3 runs to 14 residues. The V and J ends lost 5 bases and 4 bases respectively, with 13 bases between them. Germline V CDR1 and CDR2: MNHEY, SVGEGT. The CDR3 DNA sequence: TGTGCCAGCAGTCGGACACCCCCCCCAGATACGCAGTATTTT. This translates into CASSRTPPPDTQYF.